The 28 T cell receptor beta chains below all came from one sample that was sequenced in a study of CD8 T cells in Susac syndrome (dated by TCRdb to the late 2010s). Libraries were built with the immunoSEQ multiplex PCR assay. RNA was extracted using the RNeasy kit, and roughly 0.5 to 1 ug of the RNA was reverse transcribed with random hexamers. TCRdb reanalyzed the raw reads on its own, using fastp at Q25 for trimming and MiXCR for clone calling, and kept in-frame beta chains. Every entry covers one CDR3 protein and lists the most common genes and DNA from its rows. In all, the sample holds 120,000 or so distinct CDR3 sequences, and about 95% of those were seen once. Around 0.12% of the sample is taken by the ten largest. The sample taken for sequencing was CD4+ T cells from PBMCs. Receptors originate from a human donor in good health.

This chain links TRBV29-1 with TRBJ2-5; D might be TRBD2 (5 bases). CDR3 length: 12 amino acids. Germline assignment: CDR1 SQVTM and CDR2 ANQGSEA. V was pared by 3 bases and J by 5 bases, with 10 bases between. The CDR3 is CSVDSGGETQYF. The CDR3 coding sequence is TGCAGCGTTGACAGTGGCGGGGAGACCCAGTACTTC.

The chain couples TRBV6-6 to TRBJ1-1; possibly TRBD1 for D (5 bases). The CDR3 spans 14 residues. V was pared by 7 bases and J by 0 bases, with 12 bases between. Germline CDR1 reads MNHNY; CDR2 reads SVGAGI (reference sequence). CDR3 amino acids: CASNEGQLNTEAFF. CDR3 in DNA: TGTGCCAGCAACGAGGGGCAGTTGAACACTGAAGCTTTCTTT.

This chain's CDR3 is CASSLGRTGEQYF. The CDR3 nucleotides read TGTGCCAGCAGCTTGGGCAGAACTGGCGAGCAGTACTTC. This chain links TRBV5-8 with TRBJ2-7; D gene uncertain. Trimming shortened V by 0 bases and J by 6 bases, and 10 bases separated the two germline ends. Per the germline V gene, CDR1 is SGHTS and CDR2 is YDEGEE. This CDR3 is 13 amino acids long. Drawing the rest from reference TRBV5-8 and TRBJ2-7, the complete variable domain is EAGVTQSPTHLIKTRGQQATLRCSPISGHTSVYWYQQALGLGLQFLLWYDEGEERNRGNFPPRFSGRQFPNYSSELNVNALELEDSALYLCASSLGRTGEQYFGPGTRLTVT.

This clonotype has only one observation. The rearrangement uses TRBV5-6 and TRBJ2-7; no firm D call. This CDR3 comprises 13 residues. Germline CDR1 reads SGHDT; CDR2 reads YYEEEE. The V and J ends lost 1 base and 3 bases respectively, with 8 bases between them. The CDR3 sequence is CASSLLTNYEQYF. The CDR3, as DNA: TGTGCCAGCAGCTTGCTCACAAACTACGAGCAGTACTTC.

This clonotype was recorded only once. The J gene is TRBJ2-6, the V gene TRBV7-6; perhaps D is TRBD1 or TRBD2 (6 bases each). The germline gives CDR1 SGHVS, CDR2 FNYEAQ. V shed 1 base and J shed 4 bases, with 14 bases lying between them. The CDR3 has 17 residues. CDR3 DNA: TGTGCCAGCAGCTTAGAGATCCGGGGGCCGGGGGCCAACGTCCTGACTTTC. Protein sequence: CASSLEIRGPGANVLTF.

The chain uses TRBV7-2 and TRBJ1-5; 7 nucleotides align to TRBD1. J lost 6 bases, V lost 5 bases, and 10 bases had no gene match. Germline V gene sequence: CDR1 SGHTA, CDR2 FQGNSA. The CDR3 sequence is 15 residues long. CDR3 coding DNA: TGTGCCAGCAGCCCGGGGACAGCCTCCCGTCAGCCCCAGCATTTT. Residues: CASSPGTASRQPQHF.

The V and J genes are TRBV6-5 and TRBJ2-5; D tentatively reads TRBD1 or TRBD2 (5 bases each). V lost 6 bases and J lost 4, with 12 bases in between. The CDR3 contains 13 residues. The germline CDR1 and CDR2 sequences are MNHEY and SVGAGI. The DNA for the CDR3 is TGTGCCAGCAGCTGGGACCCCGGAGAGACCCAGTACTTC. Translating gives CASSWDPGETQYF.

The rearrangement links TRBV18 to TRBJ1-1; tentatively, D is TRBD1 (5 bases). V lost 6 bases and J 2 bases, leaving 13 bases between the germline ends. Germline CDR1 reads KGHSH; CDR2 reads LQKENI. The CDR3 spans 14 residues. CDR3 coding DNA: TGTGCCAGCTCGCCAGCGGGGGGAAACACTGAAGCTTTCTTT. Translated: CASSPAGGNTEAFF.

The V call is TRBV2, the J call TRBJ1-5, with 7 positions matching TRBD1. J was trimmed by 7 bases and V by 8 bases; bases with no gene match: 11. Germline CDR1 reads SNHLY; CDR2 reads FYNNEI. There are 14 residues in the CDR3. CDR3 nucleotide sequence: TGTGCCAGCCTAGAACAGGGGTTTGGGCAGCCCCAGCATTTT. Its protein product is CASLEQGFGQPQHF. Looking up the rest from reference TRBV2 and TRBJ1-5 gives the full variable domain: EPEVTQTPSHQVTQMGQEVILRCVPISNHLYFYWYRQILGQKVEFLVSFYNNEISEKSEIFDDQFSVERPDGSNFTLKIRSTKLEDSAMYFCASLEQGFGQPQHFGDGTRLSIL.

The chain carries TRBV20-1 and TRBJ2-7; D could derive from TRBD1 or TRBD2 (7 bases each). CDR1 and CDR2 (germline): DFQATT, SNEGSKA (reference sequence). The CDR3 contains 15 residues. Trimming removed 6 bases from V and 1 base from J, with 19 bases in between. The CDR3: CSAQGGGGGSYEQYF. The DNA for the CDR3 is TGCAGTGCCCAGGGGGGGGGAGGAGGGTCCTACGAGCAGTACTTC.

The V gene is TRBV15, the J gene TRBJ1-5; D possibly corresponds to TRBD1 (6 bases). Trimming took off 1 base at V and 0 bases at J, with 7 bases between the two ends. The CDR3 spans 15 residues. Germline CDR1 is LNHNV and CDR2 is YYDKDF (reference sequence). DNA of the CDR3: TGTGCCACCAGCAGAGGAGGGGGTAGCAATCAGCCCCAGCATTTT. Translation: CATSRGGGSNQPQHF. Filled out from reference TRBV15 and TRBJ1-5, the complete variable domain reads DAMVIQNPRYQVTQFGKPVTLSCSQTLNHNVMYWYQQKSSQAPKLLFHYYDKDFNNEADTPDNFQSRRPNTSFCFLDIRSPGLGDTAMYLCATSRGGGSNQPQHFGDGTRLSIL.

The chain has TRBV18 and TRBJ2-2; 7 bases agree with TRBD2. Germline V gene data show CDR1 as KGHSH and CDR2 as LQKENI. This CDR3 is built from 17 residues. With 0 bases clipped from V and 4 bases from J, the junction kept 8 bases outside the gene matches. In DNA, the CDR3 is TGTGCCAGCTCACCACCGGCCCTTTCGGGAGGCACCGGGGAGCTGTTTTTT. Amino acids: CASSPPALSGGTGELFF.

Details on this clonotype: Germline is not matched at one junction end, which may reflect a read error. The V gene is TRBV20-1, the J gene TRBJ2-5, with 10 bases aligning to TRBD2. The CDR3 length is 14 residues. The germline CDR1 and CDR2 sequences are DFQATT and SNEGSKA (reference sequence). In DNA, the CDR3 is TGCAGTGCGAGAGCTAGCGGGAGTCCCGAGACCCAGTACTTC. Amino acid sequence: CSARASGSPETQYF.

The gene calls are TRBV3-1 and TRBJ1-5; D is ambiguous. Germline CDR1 reads LGHDT; CDR2 reads YNNKEL (reference sequence). This CDR3 is 14 amino acids long. Trimming shortened V by 6 bases and J by 3 bases, and 12 bases separated the two germline ends. This CDR3 reads CASSQAFDNQPQHF. In DNA, the CDR3 is TGTGCCAGCAGTCAGGCCTTTGACAATCAGCCCCAGCATTTT.

CDR3 protein: CASSLNRAPYEQYF. In DNA form, the CDR3 reads TGCGCCAGCAGCTTGAACCGAGCCCCCTACGAGCAGTACTTC. The chain employs TRBV5-1 and TRBJ2-7, with no clear D. CDR3 length equals 14 residues. V was pared by 1 base and J by 2 bases, with 10 bases between. Germline V gene lookup returns CDR1 SGHRS and CDR2 YFSETQ.

The V and J genes are TRBV30 and TRBJ1-1; D is ambiguous. V dropped 4 bases and J dropped 3 bases, with 15 bases sitting between them. The CDR3 is 14 residues long. Germline V gives CDR1 GTSNPN, CDR2 SVGIG (reference sequence). CDR3 sequence reads: CAWIGRGWDTEAFF. The CDR3 DNA reads as TGTGCCTGGATAGGACGCGGGTGGGACACTGAAGCTTTCTTT. The full variable domain, with the rest looked up from reference TRBV30 and TRBJ1-1, is SQTIHQWPATLVQPVGSPLSLECTVEGTSNPNLYWYRQAAGRGLQLLFYSVGIGQISSEVPQNLSASRPQDRQFILSSKKLLLSDSGFYLCAWIGRGWDTEAFFGQGTRLTVV.

The CDR3 DNA reads TGTGCCAGCAGTCTTACCTTTGGACCCTACGAGCAGTACTTC. Its protein product is CASSLTFGPYEQYF. The rearrangement uses TRBV27 and TRBJ2-7, with D unresolved. The CDR3 runs to 14 residues. The germline V gene has CDR1 MNHEY and CDR2 SMNVEV (reference sequence). Trimming cost V 5 bases and J 2 bases, with 13 bases left between them.

V usage is TRBV29-1 and J usage is TRBJ2-3; TRBD2 is a possible D gene (5 bases). V dropped 2 bases and J dropped 10 bases, with 22 bases sitting between them. Germline V gene sequence: CDR1 SQVTM, CDR2 ANQGSEA. The CDR3 has 15 residues. Written as DNA, the CDR3 is TGCAGCGTTGAAAAAAAGGGAGCCTTCCCTAAAGCGCAGTATTTT. Amino acids: CSVEKKGAFPKAQYF.

The chain combines TRBV29-1 with TRBJ1-1; no definite D call. CDR1 is SQVTM, CDR2 ANQGSEA, per germline. V was cut by 3 bases and J by 0 bases, with 8 bases left in between. This CDR3 has 13 residues. The CDR3 DNA is TGCAGCGTTGAGGTGACGGTGAACACTGAAGCTTTCTTT. The encoded protein is CSVEVTVNTEAFF.

This clonotype was recorded only once. The chain has TRBV6-1 and TRBJ2-3; 10 bases fit TRBD2. CDR3 length: 14 amino acids. The V and J ends lost 8 bases and 4 bases, in that order; junction bases with no gene match: 6. Germline V CDR1 and CDR2: MNHNS, SASEGT. CDR3 sequence reads: CASSPAGGPDTQYF. The CDR3 coding sequence is TGTGCCAGCTCTCCAGCGGGAGGGCCAGATACGCAGTATTTT.

The chain has TRBV24-1 and TRBJ2-3, with D hard to call. Trimming cost V 9 bases and J 6 bases, with 12 bases left between them. CDR3 length equals 12 residues. Germline CDR1 KGHDR, CDR2 SFDVKD. The CDR3 DNA reads as TGTGCCACCCAAAGCCGGGCGGATACGCAGTATTTT. Translated, it gives CATQSRADTQYF.

The rearrangement uses TRBV20-1 and TRBJ1-5; no firm D call. This CDR3 is built from 14 residues. V lost 2 bases and J 2 bases, leaving 10 bases between the germline ends. Per germline, CDR1 DFQATT and CDR2 SNEGSKA (reference sequence). The CDR3 DNA sequence: TGCAGTGCTAGATGGGGTGGGGGCAATCAGCCCCAGCATTTT. Translation: CSARWGGGNQPQHF.

The chain carries TRBV7-2 and TRBJ2-7, with 7 bases fitting TRBD2. Losses at the gene ends were 0 bases for V and 3 bases for J; bases not matched to a gene: 5. The CDR3 runs to 15 residues. Looked up from germline, CDR1 is SGHTA and CDR2 is FQGNSA. The CDR3 DNA follows: TGTGCCAGCAGCTTAGCTGCCGGGGGGAACTACGAGCAGTACTTC. It yields the protein CASSLAAGGNYEQYF.

The rearrangement joins TRBV7-2 to TRBJ2-2; TRBD2 matches at 13 bases. With 3 bases clipped from V and 6 bases from J, the junction kept 7 bases outside the gene matches. This CDR3 is built from 17 residues. Germline V gene data show CDR1 as SGHTA and CDR2 as FQGNSA. The CDR3 nucleotides are TGTGCCAGCAGCTTTCTGACTAGCGGGAGGTGGGCCGGGGAGCTGTTTTTT. As protein: CASSFLTSGRWAGELFF.

The chain recombines TRBV4-2 with TRBJ2-7; 8 nucleotides agree with TRBD1. Losses at the gene ends were 2 bases for V and 5 bases for J; bases not matched to a gene: 2. The germline V gene encodes CDR1 LGHNA and CDR2 YNFKEQ. The CDR3 loop spans 13 amino acids. The chain's CDR3 is CASSQTGGNEQYF. CDR3 DNA: TGTGCCAGCAGCCAAACAGGGGGAAACGAGCAGTACTTC.

V usage is TRBV7-2 and J usage is TRBJ2-3; unclear D gene. The V end lost 1 base, the J end lost 1 base, and 15 bases lay between the germline ends. Germline assignment: CDR1 SGHTA and CDR2 FQGNSA. The CDR3 contains 17 residues. The CDR3 sequence is CASSLGLRRGGTDTQYF. For the CDR3, the DNA is TGTGCCAGCAGCTTAGGCTTACGCAGAGGAGGCACAGATACGCAGTATTTT.

CDR3 loop: CAWSVGNIGPTDTQYF. The DNA for the CDR3 is TGTGCCTGGAGTGTTGGAAATATCGGTCCTACAGATACGCAGTATTTT. The V and J genes are TRBV30 and TRBJ2-3; D uncertain. This CDR3 has 16 amino acids. V gave up 0 bases and J gave up 3 bases, with 16 bases separating them. Per germline, CDR1 GTSNPN and CDR2 SVGIG (reference sequence). Using reference TRBV30 and TRBJ2-3 for the parts outside the CDR3, the full variable domain is SQTIHQWPATLVQPVGSPLSLECTVEGTSNPNLYWYRQAAGRGLQLLFYSVGIGQISSEVPQNLSASRPQDRQFILSSKKLLLSDSGFYLCAWSVGNIGPTDTQYFGPGTRLTVL.

This chain connects TRBV7-2 to TRBJ2-4; D possibly matches TRBD1 or TRBD2 (5 bases each). This CDR3 is built from 13 residues. V was trimmed by 2 bases and J by 7 bases, leaving 9 bases between them. CDR1 and CDR2 from the germline V gene are SGHTA and FQGNSA. The CDR3 sequence: CASSLNRDNIQYF. In nucleotides, the CDR3 is TGTGCCAGCAGCTTAAATAGGGACAACATTCAGTACTTC.